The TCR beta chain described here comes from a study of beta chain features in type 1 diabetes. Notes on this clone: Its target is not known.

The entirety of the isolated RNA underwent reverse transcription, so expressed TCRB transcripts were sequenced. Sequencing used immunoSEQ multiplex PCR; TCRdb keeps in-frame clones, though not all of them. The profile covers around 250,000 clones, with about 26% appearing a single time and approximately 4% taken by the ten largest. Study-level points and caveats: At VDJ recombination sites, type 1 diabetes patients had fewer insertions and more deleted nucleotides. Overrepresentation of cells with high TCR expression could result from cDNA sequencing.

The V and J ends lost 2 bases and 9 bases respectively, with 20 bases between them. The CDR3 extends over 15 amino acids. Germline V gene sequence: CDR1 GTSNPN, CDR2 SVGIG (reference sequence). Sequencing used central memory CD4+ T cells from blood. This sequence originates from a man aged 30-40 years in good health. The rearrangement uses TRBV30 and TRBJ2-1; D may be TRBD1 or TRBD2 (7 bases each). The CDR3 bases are TGTGCCTGGAGTCTGGGAGGGCCTCGACAGGGTGAGCAGTTCTTC. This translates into CAWSLGGPRQGEQFF.